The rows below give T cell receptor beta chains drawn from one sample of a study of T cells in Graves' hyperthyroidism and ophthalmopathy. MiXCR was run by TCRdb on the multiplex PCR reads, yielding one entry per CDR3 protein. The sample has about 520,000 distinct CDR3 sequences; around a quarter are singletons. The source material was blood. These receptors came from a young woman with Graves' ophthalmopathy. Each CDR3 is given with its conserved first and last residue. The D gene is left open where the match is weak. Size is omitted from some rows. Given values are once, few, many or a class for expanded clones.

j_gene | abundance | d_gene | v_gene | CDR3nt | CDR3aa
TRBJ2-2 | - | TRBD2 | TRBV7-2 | TGTGCCAGCAGCTCGGGACTAGCGTACACCGGGGAGCTGTTTTTT | CASSSGLAYTGELFF
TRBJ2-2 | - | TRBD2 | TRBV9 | TGTGCCAGCAGCGCCTCGGGACTAGCGGGGCGAAACACCGGGGAGCTGTTTTTT | CASSASGLAGRNTGELFF
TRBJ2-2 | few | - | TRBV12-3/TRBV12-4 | TGTGCCAGCACCCCTGGCGATTATACCGGGAAGCTGTTTTTT | CASTPGDYTGKLFF
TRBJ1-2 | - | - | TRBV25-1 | TGTGCCAGCAGTGAAGGGGGAGATGCAGACCCTAACTATGGCTACACCTTC | CASSEGGDADPNYGYTF
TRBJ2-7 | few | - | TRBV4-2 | TGTGCCAGCAGCCCCTCATCAGGTCTAGGACAGTACGAGCAGTACTTC | CASSPSSGLGQYEQYF
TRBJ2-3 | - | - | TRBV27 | TGTGCCAGCAGTTCGACACCTCCTAGCACAGATACGCAGTATTTT | CASSSTPPSTDTQYF
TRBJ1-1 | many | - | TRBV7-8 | TGTGCCAGCAGCACCCTGAATCTTGACACTGAAGCTTTCTTT | CASSTLNLDTEAFF
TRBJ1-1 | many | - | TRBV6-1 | TGTGCCAGCCGGACCCCGGACAGAAACGAAGCTTTCTTT | CASRTPDRNEAFF
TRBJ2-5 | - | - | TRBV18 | TGTGCCAGCTCACCTTTCAGCCAAGAGACCCAGTACTTC | CASSPFSQETQYF
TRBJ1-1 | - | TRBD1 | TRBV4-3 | TGCGCCAGCAGCCAAGACCAGGGGGGGTACGGCACTGGAGCTTTCTTT | CASSQDQGGYGTGAFF
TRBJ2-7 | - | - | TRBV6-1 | TGTGCCAGCAGTGTCAGGGACAATCTCTCCTACGAGCAGTACTTC | CASSVRDNLSYEQYF
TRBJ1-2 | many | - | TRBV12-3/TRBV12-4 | TGTGCCAGCAGCGACATAGCTTTCCTCTACACCTTC | CASSDIAFLYTF
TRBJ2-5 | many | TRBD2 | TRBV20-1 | TGCAGTGCTAGACCCTGGGACTACCAGCAAGAGACCCAGTACTTC | CSARPWDYQQETQYF
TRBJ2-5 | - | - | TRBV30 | TGTGCCTGGAGCCCAGGCGGAGAGACCCAGTACTTC | CAWSPGGETQYF
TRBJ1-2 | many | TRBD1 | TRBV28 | TGTGCCAGCAGTTCCCACGACAGGGGAAGTGGCTACACCTTC | CASSSHDRGSGYTF
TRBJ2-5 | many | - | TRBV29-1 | TGCAGCGTTCGACGGATACAAGAGACCCAGTACTTC | CSVRRIQETQYF
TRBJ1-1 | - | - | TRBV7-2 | TGTGCCAGCAGCAACCGTCTAGGCGGCTGGGAGAGAAGGAACACTGAAGCTTTCTTT | CASSNRLGGWERRNTEAFF
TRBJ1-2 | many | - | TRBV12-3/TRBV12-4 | TGTGCCAGCAGTTCAAGAAGGGGAGTTGGGGGCTACACCTTC | CASSSRRGVGGYTF
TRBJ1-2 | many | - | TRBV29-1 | TGCAGCGTTGCAAGGTCTTCCTATGGCTACACCTTC | CSVARSSYGYTF
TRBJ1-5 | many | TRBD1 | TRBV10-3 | TGTGCCATCGGCGGGACAGACAATCAGCCCCAGCATTTT | CAIGGTDNQPQHF
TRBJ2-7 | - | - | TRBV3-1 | TGTGCCAGCAGCCTCCAACGGGGCAGGGAGTCTCCTAACTACTTC | CASSLQRGRESPNYF
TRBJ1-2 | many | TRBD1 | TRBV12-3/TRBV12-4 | TGTGCCAGCAGTTCATTGGACAGGAATGGTTATGGCTACACCTTC | CASSSLDRNGYGYTF
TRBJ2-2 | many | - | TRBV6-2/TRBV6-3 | TGTGCCAGCAGTCAGCCCGGGGAGCTGTTTTTT | CASSQPGELFF
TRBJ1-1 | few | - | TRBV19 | TGTGCCAGTAGCGCCCCGGGGGGGCAGAACACTGAAGCTTTCTTT | CASSAPGGQNTEAFF
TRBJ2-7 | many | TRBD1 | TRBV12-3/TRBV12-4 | TGTGCCAGCAGCCCTAGGGGGACAGGGAGCCACGAGCAGTACTTC | CASSPRGTGSHEQYF
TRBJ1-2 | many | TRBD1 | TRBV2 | TGTGCCAGCAGAGCACGGACAGGAATGCGTGGCTACACCTTC | CASRARTGMRGYTF
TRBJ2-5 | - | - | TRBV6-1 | TGTGCCAGCAGGAGGGGACCTAACCAAGAGACCCAGTACTTC | CASRRGPNQETQYF
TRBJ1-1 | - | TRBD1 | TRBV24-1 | TGTGCCACCAGAGAAACAGGGGGGGACACTGAAGCTTTCTTT | CATRETGGDTEAFF
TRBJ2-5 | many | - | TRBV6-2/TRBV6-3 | TGTGCCAGCGGACGGGGTGTTCAGGAGACCCAGTACTTC | CASGRGVQETQYF
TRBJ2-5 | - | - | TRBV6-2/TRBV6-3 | TGTGCCAGCGCCCCCGGCGGGGTGTTGGAGACCCAGTACTTC | CASAPGGVLETQYF
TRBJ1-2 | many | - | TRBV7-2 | TGTGCCAGCAGCCCTACTAACTATGGCTACACCTTC | CASSPTNYGYTF
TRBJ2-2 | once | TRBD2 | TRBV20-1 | TGCAGTGCTAGAGCGGGGGGGGAACGGGCCCTAGGGATGTTTTTT | CSARAGGERALGMFF
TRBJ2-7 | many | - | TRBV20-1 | TGCAGTGCTAGAGAACAGGGCCAAGAGCAGTACTTC | CSAREQGQEQYF
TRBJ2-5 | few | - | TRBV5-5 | TGTGCCAGCAGCTTACCCGGGAAAGAGACCCAGTACTTC | CASSLPGKETQYF
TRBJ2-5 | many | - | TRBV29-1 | TGCAGCGTTGCAAGGACGTTCGAAGAGACCCAGTACTTC | CSVARTFEETQYF
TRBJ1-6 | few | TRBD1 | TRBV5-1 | TGCGCCAGCAGCGAAGGGGGCTTCGATAATTCACCCCTCCACTTT | CASSEGGFDNSPLHF
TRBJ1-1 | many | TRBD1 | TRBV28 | TGTGCCAGCAGCCGGGGACAGGGGATGAACACTGAAGCTTTCTTT | CASSRGQGMNTEAFF
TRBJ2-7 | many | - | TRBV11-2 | TGTGCCAGCAGCTCACTCCCACAGGGCCACCCCTACGAGCAGTACTTC | CASSSLPQGHPYEQYF
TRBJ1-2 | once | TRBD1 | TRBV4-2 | TGTGCCAGCAGCCCTACAGGGGGCCCAAACTATGGCTACACCTTC | CASSPTGGPNYGYTF
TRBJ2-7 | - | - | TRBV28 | TGTGCCAGCAGTGACCCAGCTATCGGGACGGGGGAGCAGTACTTC | CASSDPAIGTGEQYF
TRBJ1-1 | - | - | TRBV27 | TGTGCCAGCAGTCCGCGGTGGGGGCGGACTGAAGCTTTCTTT | CASSPRWGRTEAFF